This T cell receptor beta chain originates from a study of blood T cell repertoires in COVID-19. Whole-study context: Material from acute and convalescent COVID-19 was sourced from the United States, Italy and Spain. The analysed material was cDNA or gDNA that came from T cells, B-cell-depleted T cells, or PBMCs.

This clone came up a few times. In the original processing: Amplification of reference gene primers was used by the study to estimate nucleated cell counts. The repertoire was sequenced with immunoSEQ multiplex PCR; TCRdb's copy has only in-frame clones and lacks some. The V and J calls and clone size come from that table; D and trimming were worked out from the DNA. The repertoire has over 150,000 clones, 70% to 85% of them found once; the top ten carry 6.5% to 8.5%. Sample: peripheral blood. This sequence originates from a human donor in a cohort sampled during active COVID-19.

For the CDR3, the DNA is TGTGCCAGCGGGCAGGGAGGCTATGGCTACACCTTC. Protein product: CASGQGGYGYTF. V and J are TRBV3-1 (or the pseudogene TRBV3-2) and TRBJ1-2; D may be TRBD1 (5 bases). The CDR3 has 12 amino acids. Looked up from germline, CDR1 is LGHDT and CDR2 is YNNKEL (reference sequence). Trimming cost V 8 bases and J 4 bases, with 11 bases left between them.